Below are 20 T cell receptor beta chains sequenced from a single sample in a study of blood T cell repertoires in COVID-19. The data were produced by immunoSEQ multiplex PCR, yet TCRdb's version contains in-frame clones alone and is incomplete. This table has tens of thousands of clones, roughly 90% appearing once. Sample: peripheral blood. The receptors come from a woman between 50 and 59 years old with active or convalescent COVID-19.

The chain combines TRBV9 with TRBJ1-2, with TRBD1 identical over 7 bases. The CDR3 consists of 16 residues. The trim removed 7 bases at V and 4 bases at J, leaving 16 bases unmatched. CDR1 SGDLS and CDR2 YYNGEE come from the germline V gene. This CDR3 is CASGPWRTGARYGYTF. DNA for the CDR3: TGTGCCAGCGGACCATGGAGGACAGGAGCTCGCTATGGCTACACCTTC.

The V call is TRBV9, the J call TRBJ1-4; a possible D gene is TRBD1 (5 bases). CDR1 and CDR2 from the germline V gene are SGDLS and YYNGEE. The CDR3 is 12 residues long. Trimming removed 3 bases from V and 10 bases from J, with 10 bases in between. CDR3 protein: CASSAAGGKLFF. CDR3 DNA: TGTGCCAGCAGCGCCGCGGGGGGAAAACTGTTTTTT. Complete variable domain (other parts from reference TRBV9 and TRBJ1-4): DSGVTQTPKHLITATGQRVTLRCSPRSGDLSVYWYQQSLDQGLQFLIQYYNGEERAKGNILERFSAQQFPDLHSELNLSSLELGDSALYFCASSAAGGKLFFGSGTQLSVL.

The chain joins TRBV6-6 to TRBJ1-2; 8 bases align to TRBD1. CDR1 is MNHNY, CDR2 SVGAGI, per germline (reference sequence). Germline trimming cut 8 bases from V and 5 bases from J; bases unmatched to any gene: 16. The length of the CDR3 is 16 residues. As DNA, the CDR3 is TGTGCCAGCTCTAGGGGGACAGGAACTCAAAATTATGGCTACACCTTC. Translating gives CASSRGTGTQNYGYTF.

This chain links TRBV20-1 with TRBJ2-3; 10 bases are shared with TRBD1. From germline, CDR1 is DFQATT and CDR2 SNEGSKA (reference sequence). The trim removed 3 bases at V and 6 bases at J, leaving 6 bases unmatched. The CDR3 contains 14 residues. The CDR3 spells CSASRQGAGDTQYF. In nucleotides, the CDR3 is TGCAGTGCTAGTCGACAGGGGGCAGGGGATACGCAGTATTTT.

The CDR3 DNA is TGTGCCAGCAGCTTAGGACAGGCGGATACGCAGTATTTT. Amino acid sequence: CASSLGQADTQYF. V usage is TRBV11-3 and J usage is TRBJ2-3, with D possibly being TRBD1 (6 bases). Per the germline V gene, CDR1 is SGHNT and CDR2 is YENEEA. Trimming removed 1 base from V and 6 bases from J, with 8 bases in between. This CDR3 is built from 13 residues.

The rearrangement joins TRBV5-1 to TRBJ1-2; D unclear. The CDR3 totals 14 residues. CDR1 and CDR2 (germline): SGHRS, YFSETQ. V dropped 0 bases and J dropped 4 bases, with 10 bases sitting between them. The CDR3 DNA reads TGCGCCAGCAGCTTGGAGCCCGGGAGCTATGGCTACACCTTC. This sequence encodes CASSLEPGSYGYTF.

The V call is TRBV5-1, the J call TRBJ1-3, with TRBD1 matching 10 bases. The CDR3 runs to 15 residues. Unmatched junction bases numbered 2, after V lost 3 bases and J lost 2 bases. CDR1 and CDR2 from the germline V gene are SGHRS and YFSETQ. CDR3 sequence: CASSWTGGTGNTIYF. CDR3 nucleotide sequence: TGCGCCAGCAGCTGGACAGGGGGAACTGGAAACACCATATATTTT.

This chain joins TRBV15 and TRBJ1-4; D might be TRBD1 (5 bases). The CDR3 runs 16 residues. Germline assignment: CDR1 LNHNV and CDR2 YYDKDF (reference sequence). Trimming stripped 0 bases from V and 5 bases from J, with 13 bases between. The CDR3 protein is CATSRDLQGGNEKLFF. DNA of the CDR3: TGTGCCACCAGCAGAGACCTTCAGGGTGGGAATGAAAAACTGTTTTTT.

This CDR3 reads CASTSTSGTPGELFF. The CDR3 DNA follows: TGTGCCAGCACCTCAACTTCCGGGACACCCGGGGAGCTGTTTTTT. The chain is built from TRBV6-6 and TRBJ2-2, with D possibly TRBD1 on 6 matching bases. V gave up 7 bases and J gave up 6 bases, with 18 bases separating them. Germline values: CDR1 MNHNY, CDR2 SVGAGI (reference sequence). The CDR3 covers 15 residues.

CDR3 region: CASSQVQWNTEAFF. The CDR3 bases are TGTGCCAGCAGCCAAGTCCAGTGGAACACTGAAGCTTTCTTT. The V call is TRBV3-1 (or the pseudogene TRBV3-2), the J call TRBJ1-1; unclear D gene. The germline CDR1 and CDR2 sequences are LGHDT and YNNKEL (reference sequence). The CDR3 is made up of 14 amino acids. Trimming removed 1 base from V and 1 base from J, with 7 bases in between.

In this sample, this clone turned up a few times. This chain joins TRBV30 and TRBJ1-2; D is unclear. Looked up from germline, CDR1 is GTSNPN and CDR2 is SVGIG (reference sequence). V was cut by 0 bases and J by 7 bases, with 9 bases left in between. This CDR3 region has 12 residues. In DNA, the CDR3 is TGTGCCTGGAGTGTACAGAGCGGTGGCTACACCTTC. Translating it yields CAWSVQSGGYTF.

CDR3 bases: TGTGCCAGCAGCTTAGAGCGCGGCAGGGGCTATGGCTACACCTTC. Translated: CASSLERGRGYGYTF. This chain links TRBV7-2 with TRBJ1-2; perhaps TRBD1 as D (6 bases). The CDR3 spans 15 residues. V shed 1 base and J shed 4 bases, with 13 bases lying between them. CDR1 and CDR2 (germline): SGHTA, FQGNSA.

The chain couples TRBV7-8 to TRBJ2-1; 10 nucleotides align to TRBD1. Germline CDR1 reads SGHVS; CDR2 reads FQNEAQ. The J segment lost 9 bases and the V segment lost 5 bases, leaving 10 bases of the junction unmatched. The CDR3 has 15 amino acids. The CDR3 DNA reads TGTGCCAGCAGCGGCCGGGACAGGGGTTCTGGTGAGCAGTTCTTC. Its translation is CASSGRDRGSGEQFF. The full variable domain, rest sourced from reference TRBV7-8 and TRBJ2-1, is GAGVSQSPRYKVAKRGQDVALRCDPISGHVSLFWYQQALGQGPEFLTYFQNEAQLDKSGLPSDRFFAERPEGSVSTLKIQRTQQEDSAVYLCASSGRDRGSGEQFFGPGTRLTVL.

CDR3 region: CAAGWNEKLFF. The CDR3 nucleotides are TGCGCCGCGGGCTGGAATGAAAAACTGTTTTTT. The rearrangement joins TRBV20-1 to TRBJ1-4; no clear D gene. Germline loops: CDR1 DFQATT, CDR2 SNEGSKA (reference sequence). This CDR3 is 11 amino acids long.

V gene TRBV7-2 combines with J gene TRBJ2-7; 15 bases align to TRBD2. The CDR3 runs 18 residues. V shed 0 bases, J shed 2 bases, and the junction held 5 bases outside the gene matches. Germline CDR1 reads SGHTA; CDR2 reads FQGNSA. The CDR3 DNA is TGTGCCAGCAGCTTAGCGGGACTAGCGGGGGGTCTACCCTACGAGCAGTACTTC. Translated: CASSLAGLAGGLPYEQYF.

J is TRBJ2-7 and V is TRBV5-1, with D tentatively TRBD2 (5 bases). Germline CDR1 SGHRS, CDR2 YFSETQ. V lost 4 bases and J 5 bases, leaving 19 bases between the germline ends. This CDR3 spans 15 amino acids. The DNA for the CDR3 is TGCGCCAGCAGCCAAGGAGGTGGGCTTATCGACGAGCAGTACTTC. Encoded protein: CASSQGGGLIDEQYF. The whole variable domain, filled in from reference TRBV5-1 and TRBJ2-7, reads KAGVTQTPRYLIKTRGQQVTLSCSPISGHRSVSWYQQTPGQGLQFLFEYFSETQRNKGNFPGRFSGRQFSNSRSEMNVSTLELGDSALYLCASSQGGGLIDEQYFGPGTRLTVT.

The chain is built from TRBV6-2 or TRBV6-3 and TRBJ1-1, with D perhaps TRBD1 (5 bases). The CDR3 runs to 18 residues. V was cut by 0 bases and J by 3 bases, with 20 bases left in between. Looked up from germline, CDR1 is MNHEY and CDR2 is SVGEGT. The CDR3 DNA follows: TGTGCCAGCAGTTACTCTGGGCTTTTACGGAAGGGGTACACTGAAGCTTTCTTT. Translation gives CASSYSGLLRKGYTEAFF.

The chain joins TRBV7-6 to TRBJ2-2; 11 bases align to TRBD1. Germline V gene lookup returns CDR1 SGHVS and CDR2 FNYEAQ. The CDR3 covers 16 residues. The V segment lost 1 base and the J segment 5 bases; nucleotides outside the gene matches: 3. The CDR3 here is CASSLVGQGATGELFF. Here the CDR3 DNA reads TGTGCCAGCAGCTTAGTAGGACAGGGGGCGACCGGGGAGCTGTTTTTT.

CDR3: CASSEPAGANVLTF. Here the CDR3 DNA reads TGTGCCAGCAGTGAACCGGCTGGGGCCAACGTCCTGACTTTC. This chain joins TRBV28 and TRBJ2-6, with D unclear. The germline CDR1 and CDR2 sequences are MDHEN and SYDVKM. The CDR3 is made up of 14 amino acids. V lost 5 bases to trimming and J lost 2 bases, with 7 bases between them.

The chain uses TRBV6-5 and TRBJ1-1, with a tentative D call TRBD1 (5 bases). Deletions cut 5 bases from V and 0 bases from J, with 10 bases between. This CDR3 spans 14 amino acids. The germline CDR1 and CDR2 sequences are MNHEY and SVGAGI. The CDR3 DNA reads TGTGCCAGCAGTCGACAGCTTTTGAACACTGAAGCTTTCTTT. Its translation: CASSRQLLNTEAFF.